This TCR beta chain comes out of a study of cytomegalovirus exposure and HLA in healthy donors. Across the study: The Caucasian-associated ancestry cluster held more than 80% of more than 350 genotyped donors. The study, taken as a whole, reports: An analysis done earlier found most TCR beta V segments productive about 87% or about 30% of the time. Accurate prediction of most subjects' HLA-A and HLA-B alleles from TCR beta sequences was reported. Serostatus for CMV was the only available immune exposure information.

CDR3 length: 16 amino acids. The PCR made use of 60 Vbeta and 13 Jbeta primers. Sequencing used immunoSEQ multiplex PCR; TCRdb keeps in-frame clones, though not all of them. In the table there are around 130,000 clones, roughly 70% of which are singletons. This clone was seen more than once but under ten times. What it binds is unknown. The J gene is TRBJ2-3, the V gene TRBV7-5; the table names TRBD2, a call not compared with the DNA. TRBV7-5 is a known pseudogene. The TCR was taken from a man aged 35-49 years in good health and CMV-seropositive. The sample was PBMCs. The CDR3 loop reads CASSTTREGLADTQYF. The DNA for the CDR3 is TGTGCCAGCAGCACTACAAGGGAGGGGCTTGCGGATACGCAGTATTTT.